This T cell receptor (beta chain) comes out of a study of a mutant IDH1 vaccine in newly diagnosed glioma. About the research overall: Patients were pretreated with radiotherapy, temozolomide, or both, mostly both. General study points: The authors found pseudoprogression apparently unrelated to changes in top peripheral T cell clonotypes.

Only in-frame clones appear in the TCRdb table, and some are missing; sequencing was by immunoSEQ multiplex PCR. In the table there are under 150,000 clones, 80% of which are singletons. Time point: week 11, during vaccination. The investigators gave 300 ug of mutant IDH1 20-mer peptide in each vaccine dose, together with topical imiquimod. Astrocytomas that were new, WHO grade 3 or 4, IDH1-mutant and ATRX-lost were present in the donors. CDR1 and CDR2 (germline): MNHNS, SASEGT. V lost 7 bases, J lost 1 base, and 12 bases lay in between. CDR3 length: 14 residues. Details on this clone: Antigen specificity is unknown.

The receptor comes from a man aged 40-55 years with glioma. The chain joins TRBV6-1 to TRBJ2-3; D gene unclear. Sample: PBMCs, taken from a glioma patient whose treatment included an IDH1 peptide vaccine. The CDR3 bases are TGTGCCAGCAAAGTGAGCGTAGGCACAGATACGCAGTATTTT. As protein: CASKVSVGTDTQYF.